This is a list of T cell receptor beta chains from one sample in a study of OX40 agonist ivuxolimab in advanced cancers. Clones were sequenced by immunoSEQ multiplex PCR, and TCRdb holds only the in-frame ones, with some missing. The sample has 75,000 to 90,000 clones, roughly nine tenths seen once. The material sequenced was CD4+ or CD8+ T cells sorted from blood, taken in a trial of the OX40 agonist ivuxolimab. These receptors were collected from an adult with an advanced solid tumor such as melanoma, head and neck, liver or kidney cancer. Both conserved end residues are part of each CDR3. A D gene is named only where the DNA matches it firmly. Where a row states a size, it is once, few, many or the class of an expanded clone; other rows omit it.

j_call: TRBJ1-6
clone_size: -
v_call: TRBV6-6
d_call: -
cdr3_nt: TGTGCCAGCAGTTACTACATCGGTAATTCACCCCTCCACTTT
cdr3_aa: CASSYYIGNSPLHF

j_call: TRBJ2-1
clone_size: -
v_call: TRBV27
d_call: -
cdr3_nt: TGTGCCAGCAGGTGGTCGGGAGATCCCTACAATGAGCAGTTCTTC
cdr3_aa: CASRWSGDPYNEQFF

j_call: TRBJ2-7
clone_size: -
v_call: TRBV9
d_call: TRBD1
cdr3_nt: TGTGCCAGCAGCGTCCCAGGACAGGGGGCGCAAGAGCAGTACTTC
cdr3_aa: CASSVPGQGAQEQYF

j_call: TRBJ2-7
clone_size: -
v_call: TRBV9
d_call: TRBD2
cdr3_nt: TGTGCCAGCAGCGTAGGGCTAGCGGGAGGCGAGCAGTACTTC
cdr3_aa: CASSVGLAGGEQYF

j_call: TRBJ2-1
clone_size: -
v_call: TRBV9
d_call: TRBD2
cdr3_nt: TGTGCCAGCAGCATGGGACTAGCTCTGAGGGAGCAGTTCTTC
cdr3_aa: CASSMGLALREQFF

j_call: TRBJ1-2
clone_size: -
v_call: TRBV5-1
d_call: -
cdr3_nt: TGCGCCAGCAGCTTGCCGGGGAACTATGGCTACACCTTC
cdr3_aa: CASSLPGNYGYTF

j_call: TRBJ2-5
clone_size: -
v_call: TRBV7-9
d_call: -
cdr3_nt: TGTGCCAGCAGCTCAGGGTGGGTGGAGACCCAGTACTTC
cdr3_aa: CASSSGWVETQYF

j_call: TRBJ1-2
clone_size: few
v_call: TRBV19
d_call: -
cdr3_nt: TGTGCCAGTAGTATTACGTGGGACCCCAAATATGGCTACACCTTC
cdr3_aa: CASSITWDPKYGYTF

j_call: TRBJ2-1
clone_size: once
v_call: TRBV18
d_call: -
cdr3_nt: TGTGCCAGCTCCCGACAGGACTCCTACAATGAGCAGTTCTTC
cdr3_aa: CASSRQDSYNEQFF

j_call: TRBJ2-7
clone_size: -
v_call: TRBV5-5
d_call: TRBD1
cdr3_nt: TGTGCCAGCAGGCCCGGGACAGGGGACTACGAGCAGTACTTC
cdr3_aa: CASRPGTGDYEQYF

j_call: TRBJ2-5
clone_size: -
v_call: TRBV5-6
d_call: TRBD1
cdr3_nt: TGTGCCAGCAGCTTGACGACAGGGGTAAAGCAAGAGACCCAGTACTTC
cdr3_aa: CASSLTTGVKQETQYF

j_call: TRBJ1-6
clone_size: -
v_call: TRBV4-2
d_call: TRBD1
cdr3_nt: TGTGCCAGCAGCCAACAAGGGACAGCTTATAATTCACCCCTCCACTTT
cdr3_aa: CASSQQGTAYNSPLHF

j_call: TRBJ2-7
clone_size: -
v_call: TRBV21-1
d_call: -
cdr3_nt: TGTGCCAGCAATATAGGGAACAACGAGCAGTACTTC
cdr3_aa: CASNIGNNEQYF

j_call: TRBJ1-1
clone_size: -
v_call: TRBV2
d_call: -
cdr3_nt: TGTGCCAGCAGTGAATTCCCTGGAGAAGCTTTCTTT
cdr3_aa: CASSEFPGEAFF

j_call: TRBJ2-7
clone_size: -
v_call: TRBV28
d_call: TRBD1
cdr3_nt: TGTGCCAGCAGCATAGAAAAACTAGGGACAGTTTCTCTCTACGAGCAGTACTTC
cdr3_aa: CASSIEKLGTVSLYEQYF

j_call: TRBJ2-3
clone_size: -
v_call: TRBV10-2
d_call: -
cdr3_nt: TGCGCCAGCAATGAACAGTTCACAGATACGCAGTATTTT
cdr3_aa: CASNEQFTDTQYF

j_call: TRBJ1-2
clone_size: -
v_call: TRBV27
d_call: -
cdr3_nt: TGTGCCAGCAGTTTAGCGGGAGGTACCTATGGCTACACCTTC
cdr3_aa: CASSLAGGTYGYTF

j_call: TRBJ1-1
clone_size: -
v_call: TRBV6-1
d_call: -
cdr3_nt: TGTGCCAGCAGTGAGGATCGGGCAGACACTGAAGCTTTCTTT
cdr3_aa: CASSEDRADTEAFF

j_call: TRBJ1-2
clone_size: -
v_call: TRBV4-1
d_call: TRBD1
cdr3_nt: TGCGCCAGCAGCCAAGATCCGGGGGGCTCGGGCAGGGGGTTCCATGGCTACACCTTC
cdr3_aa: CASSQDPGGSGRGFHGYTF

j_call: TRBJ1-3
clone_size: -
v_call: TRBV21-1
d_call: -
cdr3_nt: TGTGCCAGCAGCAAAGCGGGAGGGATCTCTGGAAACACCATATATTTT
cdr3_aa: CASSKAGGISGNTIYF

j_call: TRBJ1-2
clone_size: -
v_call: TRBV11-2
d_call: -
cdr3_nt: TGTGCCAGCAGCTTAGGCCTTTCGGGGGATGGCTACACCTTC
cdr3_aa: CASSLGLSGDGYTF

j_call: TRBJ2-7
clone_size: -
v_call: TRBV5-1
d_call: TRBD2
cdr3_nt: TGCGCCAGCAGCTTCAGCGGGGCCTCCTACGAGCAGTACTTC
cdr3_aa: CASSFSGASYEQYF

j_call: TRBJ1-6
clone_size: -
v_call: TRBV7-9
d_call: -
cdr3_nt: TGTGCCAGCAGCCTAGAGATGTATAATTCACCCCTCCACTTT
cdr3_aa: CASSLEMYNSPLHF

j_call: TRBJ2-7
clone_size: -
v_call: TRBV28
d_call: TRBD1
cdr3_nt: TGTGCCAGCAGTTACCACTTGACAGGGAGCTCCTACGAGCAGTACTTC
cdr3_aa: CASSYHLTGSSYEQYF

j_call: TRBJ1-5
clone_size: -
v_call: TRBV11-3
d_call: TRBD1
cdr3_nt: TGTGCCAAAGACGTTTTACAGGGGAGATGGATTAGGCAGCCCCAGCATTTT
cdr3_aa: CAKDVLQGRWIRQPQHF

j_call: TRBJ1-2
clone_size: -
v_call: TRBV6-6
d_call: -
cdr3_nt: TGTGCCAGCAGTTATAAGGGGACTAACTATGGCTACACCTTC
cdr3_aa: CASSYKGTNYGYTF